This TCR beta chain emerged from a study of shared clonotypes between healthy human individuals. Study at large: Ranging from 18 to 49 in age, donors were two women and three men.

Only a few counts were recorded for this clone. Genomic DNA of each subset was evenly split across several immunoSEQ plates. Original processing methods: ImmunoSEQ junction-only sequences lacked quality scores, so their filtering differed. Sequenced by immunoSEQ multiplex PCR; TCRdb stores in-frame clones only, minus some. V, J and clone size are taken as reported in that table, and D and trimming were inferred from the DNA itself. The repertoire holds about half a million clones, with 70% to 85% as singletons. Trimming removed 4 bases from V and 4 bases from J, with 12 bases in between. Looked up from germline, CDR1 is MRHNA and CDR2 is SNTAGT. The CDR3 length is 14 residues.

Sequencing was carried out using PBMCs. The sequence derives from a woman aged 40 to 55 in good health. Some clones in this sample may be carry-over from other donors' samples. V is TRBV6-4 and J is TRBJ2-3; maybe TRBD2 (6 bases). CDR3 in DNA: TGTGCCAGCAGTGCGGGAGCCGAGGCAGATACGCAGTATTTT. Its translation: CASSAGAEADTQYF.